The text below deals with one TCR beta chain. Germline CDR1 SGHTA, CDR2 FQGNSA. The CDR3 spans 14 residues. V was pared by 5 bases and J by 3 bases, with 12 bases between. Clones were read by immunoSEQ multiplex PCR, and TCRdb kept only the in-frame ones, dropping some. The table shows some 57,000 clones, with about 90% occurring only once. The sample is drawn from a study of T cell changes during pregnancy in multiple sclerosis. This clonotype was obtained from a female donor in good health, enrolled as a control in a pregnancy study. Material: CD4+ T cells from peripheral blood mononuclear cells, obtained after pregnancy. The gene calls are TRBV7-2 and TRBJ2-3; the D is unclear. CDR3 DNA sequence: TGTGCCAGCAGCCCCCGCGGCCCTACAGATACGCAGTATTTT. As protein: CASSPRGPTDTQYF.